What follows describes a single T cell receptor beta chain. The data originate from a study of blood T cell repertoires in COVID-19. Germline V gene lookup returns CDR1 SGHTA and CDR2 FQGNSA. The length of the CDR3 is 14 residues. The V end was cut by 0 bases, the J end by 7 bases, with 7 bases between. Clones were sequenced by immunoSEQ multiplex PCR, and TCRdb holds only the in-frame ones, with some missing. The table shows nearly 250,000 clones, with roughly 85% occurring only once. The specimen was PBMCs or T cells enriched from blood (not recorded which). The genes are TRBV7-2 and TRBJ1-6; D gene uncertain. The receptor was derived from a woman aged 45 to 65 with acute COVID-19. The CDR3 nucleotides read TGTGCCAGCAGCTTAGCGCGTCCCAATTCACCCCTCCACTTT. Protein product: CASSLARPNSPLHF. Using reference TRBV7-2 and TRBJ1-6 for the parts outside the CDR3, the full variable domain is GAGVSQSPSNKVTEKGKDVELRCDPISGHTALYWYRQSLGQGLEFLIYFQGNSAPDKSGLPSDRFSAERTGGSVSTLTIQRTQQEDSAVYLCASSLARPNSPLHFGNGTRLTVT.